A single T cell receptor (beta chain) is shown here with its context. Primers: 60 Vbeta forward and 13 Jbeta reverse. Profiled with immunoSEQ multiplex PCR; TCRdb holds only in-frame clones, not every one. The sample has about 190,000 clones, approximately 70% seen once. The sample originates from a study of cytomegalovirus exposure and HLA in healthy donors. The CDR3 runs to 14 residues. V dropped 5 bases and J dropped 1 base, with 9 bases sitting between them. From germline, CDR1 is LNHDA and CDR2 SQIVND (reference sequence). The chain couples TRBV19 to TRBJ1-5, with D uncertain. The sequenced sample consisted of PBMCs. This TCR was sampled from a woman aged 25 to 39 in good health and CMV-seropositive. The CDR3 here is CASSARASNQPQHF. The CDR3 DNA reads as TGTGCCAGTAGTGCGCGGGCCAGCAATCAGCCCCAGCATTTT. The variable domain in full, completed from reference TRBV19 and TRBJ1-5, reads DGGITQSPKYLFRKEGQNVTLSCEQNLNHDAMYWYRQDPGQGLRLIYYSQIVNDFQKGDIAEGYSVSREKKESFPLTVTSAQKNPTAFYLCASSARASNQPQHFGDGTRLSIL.